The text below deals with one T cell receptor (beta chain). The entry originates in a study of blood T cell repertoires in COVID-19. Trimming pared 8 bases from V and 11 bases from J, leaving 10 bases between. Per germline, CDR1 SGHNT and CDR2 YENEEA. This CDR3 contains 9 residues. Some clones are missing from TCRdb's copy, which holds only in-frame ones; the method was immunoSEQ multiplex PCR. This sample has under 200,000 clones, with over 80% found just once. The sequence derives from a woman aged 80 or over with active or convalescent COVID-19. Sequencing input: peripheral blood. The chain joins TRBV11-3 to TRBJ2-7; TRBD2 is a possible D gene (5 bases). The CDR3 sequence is CASPTREYF. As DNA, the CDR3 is TGTGCCAGCCCCACGAGGGAGTACTTC. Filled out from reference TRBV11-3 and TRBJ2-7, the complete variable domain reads EAGVVQSPRYKIIEKKQPVAFWCNPISGHNTLYWYLQNLGQGPELLIRYENEEAVDDSQLPKDRFSAERLKGVDSTLKIQPAELGDSAVYLCASPTREYFGPGTRLTVT.